Listed here are 30 T cell receptor beta chains from one sample, sequenced in a study of blood T cell repertoires in COVID-19. The assay was immunoSEQ multiplex PCR, and TCRdb's table has in-frame clones only and misses some. This table holds fewer than 300,000 clones, about 68% found once. Input material: peripheral blood. These receptors all stem from an elderly woman with acute or convalescent COVID-19.

V and J are TRBV6-2 or TRBV6-3 and TRBJ1-6; maybe TRBD1 (5 bases). Germline CDR1 is MNHEY and CDR2 is SVGEGT. The CDR3 consists of 15 residues. Trimming shortened V by 5 bases and J by 10 bases, and 18 bases separated the two germline ends. CDR3: CASSKAGQGGSPLHF. The CDR3 DNA follows: TGTGCCAGCAGTAAGGCGGGCCAGGGAGGATCACCCCTCCACTTT.

This sequence joins TRBV19 and TRBJ2-6, with a possible D match to TRBD1 (7 bases). Trimming took off 3 bases at V and 0 bases at J, with 24 bases between the two ends. CDR3 length: 21 amino acids. Germline V gene data show CDR1 as LNHDA and CDR2 as SQIVND (reference sequence). CDR3 sequence (DNA): TGTGCCAGTAGTATTCGGCCAGGGGGACTTTCTTTTGCCTCTGGGGCCAACGTCCTGACTTTC. This translates into CASSIRPGGLSFASGANVLTF.

In DNA, the CDR3 is TGTGCCAGCAGCCTACAGGGGGCTGGCTATGGCTACACCTTC. This translates into CASSLQGAGYGYTF. The chain recombines TRBV5-8 with TRBJ1-2, with 9 bases fitting TRBD1. Germline values: CDR1 SGHTS, CDR2 YDEGEE. V shed 4 bases and J 4 bases; nucleotides not matched to a gene: 5. CDR3 length: 14 amino acids.

This clone has more than one count but fewer than ten. The chain recombines TRBV6-5 with TRBJ1-6; 8 positions agree with TRBD1. The germline CDR1 and CDR2 sequences are MNHEY and SVGAGI. This CDR3 is 14 amino acids long. V lost 7 bases, J lost 9 bases, and 8 bases stayed unmatched. The CDR3 nucleotides are TGTGCCAGCACCTTGACAGGGGCGGCTTCACCCCTCCACTTT. Protein sequence: CASTLTGAASPLHF.

The chain uses TRBV10-2 and TRBJ1-2, with D tentatively TRBD1 (5 bases). This CDR3 has 12 amino acids. Germline assignment: CDR1 WSHSY and CDR2 SAAADI. V lost 7 bases, J lost 6 bases, and 12 bases lay in between. For the CDR3, the DNA is TGCGCCAGCACCCGAGGAGGGGATGGCTACACCTTC. This encodes CASTRGGDGYTF.

The rearrangement links TRBV29-1 to TRBJ1-6; 7 bases map to TRBD1. The germline V gene encodes CDR1 SQVTM and CDR2 ANQGSEA. This CDR3 has 13 residues. Trimming took 4 bases from V and 5 from J; bases not matched to a gene: 2. CDR3 bases: TGCAGCGTTGGGGACAGCCATAATTCACCCCTCCACTTT. It specifies CSVGDSHNSPLHF. The complete variable domain, with remaining parts taken from reference TRBV29-1 and TRBJ1-6, reads SAVISQKPSRDICQRGTSLTIQCQVDSQVTMMFWYRQQPGQSLTLIATANQGSEATYESGFVIDKFPISRPNLTFSTLTVSNMSPEDSSIYLCSVGDSHNSPLHFGNGTRLTVT.

To note about this clone: Mismatch with germline at one junction end may stem from a read error. The chain combines TRBV7-2 with TRBJ1-2; the D gene is possibly TRBD1 (6 bases). CDR3 length: 17 residues. Germline V gives CDR1 SGHTA, CDR2 FQGNSA. The CDR3 DNA sequence: TGTGCCAGCAGTTTAGCGGCAGGGGCCGGGAACGGCTATGGCTACACCTTC. Translated, it gives CASSLAAGAGNGYGYTF.

This sequence joins TRBV11-2 and TRBJ2-7, with a possible D match to TRBD1 (5 bases). The germline gives CDR1 SGHAT, CDR2 FQNNGV. CDR3 length: 16 residues. The ends were cut back, 0 bases at V and 2 bases at J, with 14 bases in the middle. As DNA, the CDR3 is TGTGCCAGCAGCTTAGATCAGGCAGGGCTTCCCTACGAGCAGTACTTC. It yields the protein CASSLDQAGLPYEQYF.

The chain uses TRBV24-1 and TRBJ2-1; 8 bases agree with TRBD1. The CDR3 runs to 14 residues. Germline CDR1 reads KGHDR; CDR2 reads SFDVKD. Unmatched junction bases numbered 8, after V lost 9 bases and J lost 5 bases. DNA for the CDR3: TGTGCCACCTCAGGGGACAGGCCTAACAATGAGCAGTTCTTC. Translated, it gives CATSGDRPNNEQFF.

Regarding this clone: The sample contains more than one DNA sequence encoding this CDR3. The chain is built from TRBV6-1 and TRBJ2-6; weak D call: TRBD1 (6 bases). V lost 2 bases to trimming and J lost 1 base, with 6 bases between them. The germline gives CDR1 MNHNS, CDR2 SASEGT. CDR3 length: 15 residues. CDR3 sequence (DNA): TGTGCCAGCAGTGAACAGGGGTCTGGGGCCAACGTCCTGACTTTC. Encoded protein: CASSEQGSGANVLTF.

This chain links TRBV11-3 with TRBJ2-1; D is ambiguous. V was clipped by 1 base and J by 0 bases, with 7 bases between them. The V gene's germline CDR1 is SGHNT and CDR2 YENEEA. The CDR3 sequence is 15 residues long. Here the CDR3 DNA reads TGTGCCAGCAGCTTAGGCTCGAGCTCCTACAATGAGCAGTTCTTC. The encoded protein is CASSLGSSSYNEQFF.

This chain links TRBV9 with TRBJ2-2; a possible D gene is TRBD2 (6 bases). Germline CDR1 SGDLS, CDR2 YYNGEE. This CDR3 spans 15 amino acids. The V gene lost 0 bases and the J gene lost 4 bases, with 10 bases spanning the gap. CDR3 residues: CASSVVGGSTGELFF. DNA for the CDR3: TGTGCCAGCAGCGTAGTCGGAGGGAGCACCGGGGAGCTGTTTTTT.

This sequence joins TRBV2 and TRBJ2-2; D is possibly TRBD2 (5 bases). Germline loops: CDR1 SNHLY, CDR2 FYNNEI. V was cut by 6 bases and J by 0 bases, with 26 bases left in between. This CDR3 comprises 20 residues. The CDR3 DNA sequence: TGTGCCAGCAGGAGGACCGGAGGTTCCCCCAGCTATGCGAACACCGGGGAGCTGTTTTTT. Protein sequence: CASRRTGGSPSYANTGELFF.

The rearrangement joins TRBV3-1 (or the pseudogene TRBV3-2) to TRBJ2-7; 9 nucleotides agree with TRBD2. J lost 9 bases, V lost 0 bases, and 9 bases had no gene match. This CDR3 contains 15 residues. The germline V gene has CDR1 LGHDT and CDR2 YNNKEL (reference sequence). The CDR3 is CASSQDSLAGLPQYF. The CDR3 DNA sequence: TGTGCCAGCAGCCAAGATAGCCTAGCGGGACTGCCGCAGTACTTC.

CDR3 residues: CASVDRGTGNTIYF. In DNA, the CDR3 is TGTGCCAGCGTGGACAGGGGGACTGGAAACACCATATATTTT. V usage is TRBV6-5 and J usage is TRBJ1-3, with 10 bases matching TRBD1. CDR3 length: 14 residues. V shed 8 bases, J shed 2 bases, and the junction held 3 bases outside the gene matches. Germline V lookup: CDR1 MNHEY, CDR2 SVGAGI.

The rearrangement uses TRBV10-3 and TRBJ2-3; D might be TRBD1 (6 bases). Germline V gene data show CDR1 as ENHRY and CDR2 as SYGVKD. Trimming stripped 3 bases from V and 4 bases from J, with 11 bases between. The CDR3 contains 14 residues. CDR3 protein: CAISERQGPDTQYF. CDR3 DNA sequence: TGTGCCATCAGTGAAAGGCAGGGGCCAGATACGCAGTATTTT.

The V call is TRBV27, the J call TRBJ1-2; 7 positions match TRBD1. This CDR3 spans 13 amino acids. Trimming at V came to 6 bases and at J to 6 bases, leaving 7 bases not matched to a gene. Germline-derived CDR1 and CDR2 are MNHEY and SMNVEV (reference sequence). The CDR3 protein is CASSWAGQHGYTF. In DNA, the CDR3 is TGTGCCAGCAGCTGGGCGGGACAGCATGGCTACACCTTC.

The chain combines TRBV7-7 with TRBJ2-1, with a tentative D call TRBD2 (7 bases). Germline V gene sequence: CDR1 SSHAT, CDR2 FNYEAQ (reference sequence). The germline V and J ends were trimmed by 11 bases and 3 bases, with 17 bases remaining between them. The CDR3 runs 14 residues. CDR3 sequence (DNA): TGTGCCTCGTGGGAGGGGGGCGGCTACAATGAGCAGTTCTTC. Translation gives CASWEGGGYNEQFF.

The chain couples TRBV25-1 to TRBJ2-7; 7 bases are shared with TRBD2. This CDR3 comprises 13 residues. Germline V gives CDR1 MGHDK, CDR2 SYGVNS. Germline trimming cut 6 bases from V and 6 bases from J; bases unmatched to any gene: 8. The CDR3 here is CASSRLGGSEQYF. The CDR3, as DNA: TGTGCCAGCAGCCGCCTGGGAGGGAGCGAGCAGTACTTC.

In this sample, this clone turned up a few times. The CDR3 here is CASRIDFRVSGEQYF. The CDR3 DNA follows: TGCGCCAGCAGGATAGATTTCAGGGTCTCCGGCGAGCAGTACTTC. The V gene is TRBV5-1, the J gene TRBJ2-7; D possibly corresponds to TRBD1 (5 bases). The CDR3 sequence is 15 residues long. V lost 5 bases and J lost 6, with 21 bases in between. The germline V gene encodes CDR1 SGHRS and CDR2 YFSETQ.

The J gene is TRBJ1-2, the V gene TRBV20-1; D not certain. This CDR3 comprises 11 residues. With 1 base removed from V and 8 bases from J, the gap between germline ends came to 8 bases. CDR1 DFQATT and CDR2 SNEGSKA come from the germline V gene (reference sequence). Here the CDR3 reads CSARVGRGYTF. CDR3 bases: TGCAGTGCTAGAGTCGGGAGAGGCTACACCTTC.

This chain uses TRBV6-5 with TRBJ2-7, with 8 bases lining up with TRBD2. The CDR3 extends over 13 amino acids. CDR1 is MNHEY and CDR2 is SVGAGI in the germline V gene. Trimming removed 5 bases from V and 2 bases from J; junction bases left unmatched: 2. CDR3 sequence reads: CASSTGGAYEQYF. CDR3 coding DNA: TGTGCCAGCAGTACGGGGGGGGCCTACGAGCAGTACTTC.

This chain uses TRBV7-8 with TRBJ1-4; TRBD1 is a possible D gene (5 bases). The germline V gene has CDR1 SGHVS and CDR2 FQNEAQ. The CDR3 has 14 residues. The V end lost 6 bases, the J end lost 8 bases, and 16 bases lay between the germline ends. The CDR3 sequence: CASRGTAGGEKLFF. The CDR3 DNA follows: TGTGCCAGCAGGGGGACGGCGGGGGGGGAAAAACTGTTTTTT.

The chain is built from TRBV3-1 (or the pseudogene TRBV3-2) and TRBJ2-4, with 7 nucleotides matching TRBD2. Germline CDR1 is LGHDT and CDR2 is YNNKEL (reference sequence). Trimming took 3 bases from V and 7 from J; bases not matched to a gene: 0. This CDR3 contains 12 residues. CDR3 in amino acids: CASSQRENIQYF. For the CDR3, the DNA is TGTGCCAGCAGCCAGCGGGAGAACATTCAGTACTTC.

The V and J genes are TRBV7-8 and TRBJ1-6; TRBD1 matches 9 bases. CDR1 is SGHVS and CDR2 is FQNEAQ in the germline V gene. Trimming cost V 0 bases and J 7 bases; bases outside gene matches: 4. The CDR3 is 16 amino acids. DNA for the CDR3: TGTGCCAGCAGCTTAGCCGGGACAGGGATAAATTCACCCCTCCACTTT. Protein sequence: CASSLAGTGINSPLHF.

The V and J genes are TRBV9 and TRBJ1-6, with a tentative D call TRBD1 (5 bases). Trimming took 2 bases from V and 7 from J, leaving 10 bases between them. Germline V gives CDR1 SGDLS, CDR2 YYNGEE. The length of the CDR3 is 14 residues. The CDR3 is CASSVSTVNSPLHF. CDR3 DNA sequence: TGTGCCAGCAGCGTGTCGACAGTCAATTCACCCCTCCACTTT.

The chain links TRBV9 to TRBJ1-2; D might be TRBD1 (6 bases). CDR1 SGDLS and CDR2 YYNGEE come from the germline V gene. The length of the CDR3 is 15 residues. The V gene lost 3 bases and the J gene lost 7 bases, with 19 bases spanning the gap. CDR3 sequence reads: CASSEGTTGSSGYTF. The CDR3 DNA follows: TGTGCCAGCAGCGAGGGGACAACAGGGAGCTCTGGCTACACCTTC.

This clone has more than one count but fewer than ten. The J gene is TRBJ2-3, the V gene TRBV6-6; TRBD2 matches 7 bases. After removal of 5 bases from V and 1 base from J, the junction contained 12 bases not matched to a gene. CDR3 length: 17 residues. Looked up from germline, CDR1 is MNHNY and CDR2 is SVGAGI (reference sequence). The CDR3 is CASSPRVAGQRTDTQYF. The CDR3 region has the DNA TGTGCCAGCAGTCCAAGGGTAGCGGGTCAACGCACAGATACGCAGTATTTT.

This rearrangement joins TRBV13 to TRBJ1-1; 10 nucleotides agree with TRBD1. With V trimmed by 1 base and J by 5 bases, 10 bases remained unmatched. Germline CDR1 PRHDT, CDR2 FYEKMQ (reference sequence). The CDR3 contains 17 residues. CDR3 residues: CASSLAVRTGGGTEAFF. The CDR3 bases are TGTGCCAGCAGCTTAGCCGTGCGGACAGGGGGAGGAACTGAAGCTTTCTTT.

The V gene is TRBV18, the J gene TRBJ1-1, with D possibly TRBD1 on 6 matching bases. Germline V gene sequence: CDR1 KGHSH, CDR2 LQKENI. V dropped 3 bases and J dropped 7 bases, with 12 bases sitting between them. This CDR3 is built from 13 residues. The chain's CDR3 is CASSPVQGDEAFF. The CDR3 nucleotides are TGTGCCAGCTCACCGGTACAGGGTGATGAAGCTTTCTTT. Complete variable domain (other parts from reference TRBV18 and TRBJ1-1): NAGVMQNPRHLVRRRGQEARLRCSPMKGHSHVYWYRQLPEEGLKFMVYLQKENIIDESGMPKERFSAEFPKEGPSILRIQQVVRGDSAAYFCASSPVQGDEAFFGQGTRLTVV.